This T cell receptor beta chain originates from a study of cytomegalovirus exposure and HLA in healthy donors. This CDR3 has 15 residues. The V gene's germline CDR1 is SGDLS and CDR2 YYNGEE. V gave up 5 bases and J gave up 1 base; unmatched junction bases: 3. The primer mix had 60 Vbeta and 13 Jbeta primers. Here immunoSEQ multiplex PCR was the method, and the copy in TCRdb shows in-frame clones only, minus some. This table has 150,000 to 200,000 clones, around 80% appearing once. The TCR originated in a man younger than 30 in good health and CMV-seronegative. Material for sequencing was PBMCs. This chain joins TRBV9 and TRBJ2-2; 9 nucleotides line up with TRBD1. This chain's CDR3 is CASRVGQGNTGELFF. In DNA form, the CDR3 reads TGTGCCAGCAGAGTGGGACAGGGGAACACCGGGGAGCTGTTTTTT.